This entry features one T cell receptor beta chain sequence. Which cohort a participant joined came from the clinical history participants gave. This sample was included in a study of blood T cell repertoires in COVID-19. Study-level information: Both acute and convalescent COVID-19 samples were obtained from the United States, Italy and Spain. From T cells, B-cell-depleted T cells, or PBMCs came the material, which was cDNA or gDNA.

V was pared by 0 bases and J by 0 bases, with 5 bases of the junction left unmatched. The CDR3 consists of 17 residues. The germline V gene encodes CDR1 LGHDT and CDR2 YNNKEL (reference sequence). Study processing details: Amplification of reference gene primers was used by the study to estimate nucleated cell counts. Produced via immunoSEQ multiplex PCR; TCRdb's table is partial and in-frame only. V, J and clone size derive from that table, while D and trimming were established from the DNA sequence. The table shows a few hundred thousand clones, with about 86% occurring only once. The TCR comes from a man younger than 45 with acute COVID-19. The chain has TRBV3-1 (or the pseudogene TRBV3-2) and TRBJ2-1, with 7 bases matching TRBD2. Sequences were obtained from PBMCs or T cells enriched from blood (not recorded which). CDR3 loop: CASSQDILADSYNEQFF. The CDR3 DNA reads TGTGCCAGCAGCCAAGATATCCTAGCGGACTCCTACAATGAGCAGTTCTTC.